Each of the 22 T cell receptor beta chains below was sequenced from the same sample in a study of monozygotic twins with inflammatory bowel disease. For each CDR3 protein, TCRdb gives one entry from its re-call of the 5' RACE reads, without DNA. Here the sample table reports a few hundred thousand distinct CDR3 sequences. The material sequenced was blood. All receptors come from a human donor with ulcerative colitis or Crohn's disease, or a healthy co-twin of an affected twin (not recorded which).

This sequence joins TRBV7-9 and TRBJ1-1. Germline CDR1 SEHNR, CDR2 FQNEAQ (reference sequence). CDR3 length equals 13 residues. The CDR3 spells CASSSISGAKGFF.

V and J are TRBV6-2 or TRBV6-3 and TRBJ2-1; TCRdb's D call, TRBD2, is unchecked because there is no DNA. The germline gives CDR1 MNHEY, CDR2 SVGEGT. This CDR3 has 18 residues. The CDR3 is CASRGGGTQGGSYNEQFF.

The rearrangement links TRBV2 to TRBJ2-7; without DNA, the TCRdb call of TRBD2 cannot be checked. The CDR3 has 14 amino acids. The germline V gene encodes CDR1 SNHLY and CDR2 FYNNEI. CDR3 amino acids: CASSRDSTLYEQYF.

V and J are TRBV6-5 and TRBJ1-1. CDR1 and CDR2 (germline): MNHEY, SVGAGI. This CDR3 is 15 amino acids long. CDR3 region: CASSYSGEGNTEAFF.

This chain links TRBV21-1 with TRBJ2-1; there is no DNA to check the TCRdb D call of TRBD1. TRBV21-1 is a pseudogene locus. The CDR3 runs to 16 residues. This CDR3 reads CASSNRWGILYNEQFF.

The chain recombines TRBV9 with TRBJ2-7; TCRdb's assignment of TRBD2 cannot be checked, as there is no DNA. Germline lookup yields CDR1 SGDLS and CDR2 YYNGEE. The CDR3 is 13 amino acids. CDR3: CASSSSGSDEQYF.

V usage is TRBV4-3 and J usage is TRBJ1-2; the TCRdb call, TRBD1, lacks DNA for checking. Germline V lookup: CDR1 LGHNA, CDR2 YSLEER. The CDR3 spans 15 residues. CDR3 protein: CASSQDRGTGGGYTF.

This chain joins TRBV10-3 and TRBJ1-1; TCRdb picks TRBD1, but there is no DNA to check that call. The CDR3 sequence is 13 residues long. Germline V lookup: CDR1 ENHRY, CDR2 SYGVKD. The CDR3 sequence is CAISRTENTEAFF.

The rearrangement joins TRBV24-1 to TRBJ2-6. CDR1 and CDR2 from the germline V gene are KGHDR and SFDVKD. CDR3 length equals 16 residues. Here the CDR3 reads CATSDLRASGANVLTF.

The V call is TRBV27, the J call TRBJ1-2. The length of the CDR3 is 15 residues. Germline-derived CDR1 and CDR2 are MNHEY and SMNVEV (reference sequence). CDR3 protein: CASRREDGRGPGYTF.

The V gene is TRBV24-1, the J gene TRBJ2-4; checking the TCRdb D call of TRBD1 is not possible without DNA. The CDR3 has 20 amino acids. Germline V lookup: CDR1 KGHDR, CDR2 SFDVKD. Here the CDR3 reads CATSVYNPTGTPLAKNIQYF.

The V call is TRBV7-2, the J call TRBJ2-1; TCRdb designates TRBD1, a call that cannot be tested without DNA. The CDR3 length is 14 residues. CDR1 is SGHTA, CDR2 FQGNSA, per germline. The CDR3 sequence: CASRRTPAYNEQFF.

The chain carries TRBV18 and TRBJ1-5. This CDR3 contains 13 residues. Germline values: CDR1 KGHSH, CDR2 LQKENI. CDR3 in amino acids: CASRDGSNQPQHF.

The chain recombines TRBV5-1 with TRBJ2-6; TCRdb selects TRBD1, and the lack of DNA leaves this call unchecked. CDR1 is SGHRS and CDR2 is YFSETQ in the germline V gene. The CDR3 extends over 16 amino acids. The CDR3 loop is CASSPGRRSGANVLTF.

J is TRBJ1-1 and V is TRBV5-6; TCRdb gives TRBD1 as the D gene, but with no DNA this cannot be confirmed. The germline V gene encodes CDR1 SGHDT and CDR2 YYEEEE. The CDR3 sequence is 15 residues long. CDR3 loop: CASEGVPGQAGEAFF.

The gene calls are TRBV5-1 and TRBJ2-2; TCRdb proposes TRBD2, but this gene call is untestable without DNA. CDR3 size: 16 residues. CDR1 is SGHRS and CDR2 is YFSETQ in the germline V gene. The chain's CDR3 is CASNPVLGLAAGELFF.

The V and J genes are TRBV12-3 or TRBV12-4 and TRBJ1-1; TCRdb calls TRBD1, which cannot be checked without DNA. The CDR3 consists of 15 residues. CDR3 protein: CASSRTDGRSTEAFF.

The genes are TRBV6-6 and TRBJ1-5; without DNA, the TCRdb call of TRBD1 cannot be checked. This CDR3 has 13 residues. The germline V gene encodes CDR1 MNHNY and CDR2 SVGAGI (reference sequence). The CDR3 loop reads CASSGTGNQPQHF.

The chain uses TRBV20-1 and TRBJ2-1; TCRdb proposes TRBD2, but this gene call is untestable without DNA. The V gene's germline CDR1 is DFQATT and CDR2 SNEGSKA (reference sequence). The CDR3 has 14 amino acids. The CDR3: CSARDGTSGGKQFF.

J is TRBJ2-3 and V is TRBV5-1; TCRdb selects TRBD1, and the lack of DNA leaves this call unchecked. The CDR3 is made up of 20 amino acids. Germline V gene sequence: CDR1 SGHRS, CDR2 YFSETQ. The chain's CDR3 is CASSASQTSGTRFSTDTQYF.

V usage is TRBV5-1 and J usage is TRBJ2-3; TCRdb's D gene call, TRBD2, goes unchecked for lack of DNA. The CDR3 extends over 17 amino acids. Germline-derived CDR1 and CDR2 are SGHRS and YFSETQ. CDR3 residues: CASSLASSGGPTDTQYF.

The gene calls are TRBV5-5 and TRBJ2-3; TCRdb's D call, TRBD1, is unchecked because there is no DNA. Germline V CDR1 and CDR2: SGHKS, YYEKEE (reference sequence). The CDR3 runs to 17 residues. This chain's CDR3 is CASSLEGAGLGTDTQYF.